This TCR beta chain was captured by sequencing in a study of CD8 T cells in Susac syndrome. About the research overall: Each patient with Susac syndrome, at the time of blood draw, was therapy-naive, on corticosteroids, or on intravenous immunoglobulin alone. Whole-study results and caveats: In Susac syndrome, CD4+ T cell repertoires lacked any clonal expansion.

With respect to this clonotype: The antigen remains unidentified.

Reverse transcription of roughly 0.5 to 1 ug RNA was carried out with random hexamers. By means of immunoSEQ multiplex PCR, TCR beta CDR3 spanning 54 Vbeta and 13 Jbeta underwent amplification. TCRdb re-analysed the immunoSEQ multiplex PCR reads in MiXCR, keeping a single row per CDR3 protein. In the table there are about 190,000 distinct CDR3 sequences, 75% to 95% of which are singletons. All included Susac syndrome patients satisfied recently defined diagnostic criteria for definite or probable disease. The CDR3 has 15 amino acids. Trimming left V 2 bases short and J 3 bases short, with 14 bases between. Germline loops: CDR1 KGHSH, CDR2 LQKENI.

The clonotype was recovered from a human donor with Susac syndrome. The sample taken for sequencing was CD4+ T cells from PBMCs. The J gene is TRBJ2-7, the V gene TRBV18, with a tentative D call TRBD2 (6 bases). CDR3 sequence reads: CASSPITGDRYEQYF. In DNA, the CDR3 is TGTGCCAGCTCACCAATCACGGGGGATCGCTACGAGCAGTACTTC.